These 16 T cell receptor beta chains originate from one sample sequenced in a study of blood T cell repertoires in COVID-19. The repertoire was sequenced with immunoSEQ multiplex PCR; TCRdb's copy has only in-frame clones and lacks some. Of approximately 300,000 clones in the sample, about 89% were seen once. Sequencing was done on a sample of peripheral blood. The receptors stem from a man between 25 and 39 years old with acute or convalescent COVID-19.

The chain carries TRBV4-1 and TRBJ1-1; perhaps TRBD1 as D (5 bases). This CDR3 has 12 amino acids. The V gene lost 4 bases and the J gene lost 5 bases, with 8 bases spanning the gap. Germline assignment: CDR1 MGHRA and CDR2 YSYEKL. CDR3 nucleotide sequence: TGCGCCAGCAGCCTAGGGGTAACTGAAGCTTTCTTT. Protein product: CASSLGVTEAFF.

The CDR3 DNA reads TGTGCCTCCGCCCCTTTGTTCGGAACGGGAAACATTCAGTACTTC. It specifies CASAPLFGTGNIQYF. This chain connects TRBV27 to TRBJ2-4; D gene ambiguous. Between the trimmed V and J ends, which lost 11 bases and 6 bases, there was a span of 23 bases. The CDR3 is 15 residues long. Germline V gives CDR1 MNHEY, CDR2 SMNVEV (reference sequence).

The chain is built from TRBV5-4 and TRBJ1-1; no reliable D call. V was shortened by 0 bases and J by 1 base, with 7 bases between the two germline ends. Germline CDR1 and CDR2: SGHNT and YYREEE (reference sequence). CDR3 size: 14 residues. This CDR3 reads CASSLGTRNTEAFF. DNA for the CDR3: TGTGCCAGCAGCTTGGGTACGAGGAACACTGAAGCTTTCTTT.

This chain links TRBV5-1 with TRBJ2-7; TRBD2 is a possible D gene (7 bases). V gave up 1 base and J gave up 5 bases, with 22 bases separating them. Germline V lookup: CDR1 SGHRS, CDR2 YFSETQ. The length of the CDR3 is 17 residues. The CDR3 is CASSLLSSRGAHHEQYF. For the CDR3, the DNA is TGCGCCAGCAGCTTGTTAAGTAGCCGGGGGGCGCACCACGAGCAGTACTTC.

This chain uses TRBV7-2 with TRBJ1-2; 9 nucleotides line up with TRBD1. The CDR3 sequence is 15 residues long. J lost 8 bases, V lost 0 bases, and 7 bases had no gene match. CDR1 and CDR2 (germline): SGHTA, FQGNSA. CDR3 in amino acids: CASSLAGGQGSGYTF. The CDR3, as DNA: TGTGCCAGCAGCTTAGCGGGGGGACAGGGAAGCGGCTACACCTTC.

This sequence joins TRBV6-4 and TRBJ1-5; D might be TRBD1 (6 bases). Germline V gene sequence: CDR1 MRHNA, CDR2 SNTAGT. This CDR3 comprises 15 residues. The V gene lost 0 bases and the J gene lost 6 bases, with 12 bases spanning the gap. The CDR3 here is CASSDSHTGSQPQHF. Written as DNA, the CDR3 is TGTGCCAGCAGTGACTCCCACACAGGGAGTCAGCCCCAGCATTTT.

V is TRBV28 and J is TRBJ2-2; D possibly corresponds to TRBD1 (7 bases). Trimming left V 5 bases short and J 4 bases short, with 20 bases between. Germline V gives CDR1 MDHEN, CDR2 SYDVKM. This CDR3 has 17 amino acids. This chain's CDR3 is CASSAPPGGKGTGELFF. For the CDR3, the DNA is TGTGCCAGCAGTGCACCTCCAGGGGGGAAAGGCACCGGGGAGCTGTTTTTT.

The chain is built from TRBV2 and TRBJ1-2, with a possible D match to TRBD1 (6 bases). The CDR3 has 14 amino acids. CDR1 and CDR2 (germline): SNHLY, FYNNEI. Trimming removed 5 bases at V and 4 bases at J, with 14 bases between. The CDR3 coding sequence is TGTGCCAGCAGTCTCGGGGGAGGGGGCTATGGCTACACCTTC. It yields the protein CASSLGGGGYGYTF. The full variable domain, in which reference TRBV2 and TRBJ1-2 provide the parts outside the CDR3, is EPEVTQTPSHQVTQMGQEVILRCVPISNHLYFYWYRQILGQKVEFLVSFYNNEISEKSEIFDDQFSVERPDGSNFTLKIRSTKLEDSAMYFCASSLGGGGYGYTFGSGTRLTVV.

The chain recombines TRBV3-1 (or the pseudogene TRBV3-2) with TRBJ2-5; D uncertain. Trimming removed 7 bases at V and 1 base at J, with 13 bases between. CDR3 size: 14 residues. Per the germline V gene, CDR1 is LGHDT and CDR2 is YNNKEL (reference sequence). The CDR3 nucleotides read TGTGCCAGCACCCTATCCGGTATCCAAGAGACCCAGTACTTC. Its protein product is CASTLSGIQETQYF.

The rearrangement joins TRBV2 to TRBJ1-2, with TRBD1 as a possible D gene (5 bases). V lost 4 bases and J lost 4, with 13 bases in between. In germline, CDR1 is SNHLY, CDR2 FYNNEI. The CDR3 spans 14 residues. In DNA form, the CDR3 reads TGTGCCAGCAGTGGAGAGCAGGGACTCTATGGCTACACCTTC. It encodes CASSGEQGLYGYTF.

This clone was recorded once. The chain couples TRBV28 to TRBJ1-4; D not certain. Trimming pared 2 bases from V and 7 bases from J, leaving 5 bases between. In germline, CDR1 is MDHEN, CDR2 SYDVKM. The CDR3 has 12 residues. As DNA, the CDR3 is TGTGCCAGCAGTTTAAGCCGTGAAAAACTGTTTTTT. It yields the protein CASSLSREKLFF.

V gene TRBV6-5 combines with J gene TRBJ2-1; D may be TRBD1 (6 bases). The CDR3 length is 13 residues. The V end was cut by 8 bases, the J end by 3 bases, with 11 bases between. The germline V gene has CDR1 MNHEY and CDR2 SVGAGI. The DNA of the CDR3 is TGTGCCAGCGGACGGACAGTCTACAATGAGCAGTTCTTC. It translates to CASGRTVYNEQFF.

The rearrangement links TRBV7-9 to TRBJ2-1, with D uncertain. Per the germline V gene, CDR1 is SEHNR and CDR2 is FQNEAQ (reference sequence). The CDR3 has 14 amino acids. With 4 bases removed from V and 5 bases from J, the gap between germline ends came to 12 bases. CDR3 DNA: TGTGCCAGCAGCTACCCCCTGGGCCACAATGAGCAGTTCTTC. This codes for CASSYPLGHNEQFF.

The rearrangement joins TRBV9 to TRBJ1-3; no clear D gene. The CDR3 runs 14 residues. V was trimmed by 0 bases and J by 3 bases, leaving 7 bases between them. From germline, CDR1 is SGDLS and CDR2 YYNGEE. The CDR3 region has the DNA TGTGCCAGCAGCGTAGGAGCGTTTGGAAACACCATATATTTT. Translation gives CASSVGAFGNTIYF. Combining the CDR3 with reference TRBV9 and TRBJ1-3 gives the whole variable domain DSGVTQTPKHLITATGQRVTLRCSPRSGDLSVYWYQQSLDQGLQFLIQYYNGEERAKGNILERFSAQQFPDLHSELNLSSLELGDSALYFCASSVGAFGNTIYFGEGSWLTVV.

This clone was recorded a few times. The chain employs TRBV6-4 and TRBJ1-2, with 9 bases fitting TRBD1. Germline V CDR1 and CDR2: MRHNA, SNTAGT. The CDR3 is made up of 12 amino acids. After removal of 7 bases from V and 7 bases from J, the junction contained 4 bases not matched to a gene. The CDR3 DNA reads TGTGCCAGCAATCAGACAGGGGGTGGCTACACCTTC. Encoded protein: CASNQTGGGYTF.

The CDR3: CASSQVVAENNEQFF. As DNA, the CDR3 is TGTGCCAGCAGCCAAGTTGTAGCGGAAAACAATGAGCAGTTCTTC. The chain has TRBV4-2 and TRBJ2-1; TRBD2 might be the D (6 bases). V lost 1 base to trimming and J lost 5 bases, with 12 bases between them. The CDR3 covers 15 residues. From germline, CDR1 is LGHNA and CDR2 YNFKEQ.